What follows are 24 T cell receptor beta chains derived from one specimen sequenced in a study of blood T cells in healthy people across ages. The second PCR ran roughly 6 to 11 cycles with a sample-barcoded 5' primer and J-beta primers. TCRdb independently ran MiXCR on the 5' RACE reads; one entry per CDR3 protein. This table has 850,000 to 1,100,000 distinct CDR3 sequences, about two fifths appearing once. Sequencing input: blood. These receptors were taken from a man younger than 35 in good health.

Only a few counts were recorded for this clonotype. The chain has TRBV7-6 and TRBJ2-1; D remains ambiguous. The CDR3 covers 15 residues. Germline lookup yields CDR1 SGHVS and CDR2 FNYEAQ. Trimming cost V 1 base and J 7 bases, with 14 bases left between them. CDR3 protein: CASSLEASEANEQFF. The CDR3 region has the DNA TGTGCCAGCAGCTTAGAGGCCAGCGAAGCGAATGAGCAGTTCTTC. Full variable domain (outside the CDR3, taken from reference TRBV7-6 and TRBJ2-1): GAGVSQSPRYKVTKRGQDVALRCDPISGHVSLYWYRQALGQGPEFLTYFNYEAQQDKSGLPNDRFSAERPEGSISTLTIQRTEQRDSAMYRCASSLEASEANEQFFGPGTRLTVL.

This chain joins TRBV4-2 and TRBJ2-4; D perhaps matches TRBD2 (5 bases). The DNA matches TRBJ2-7 better at its end, which makes the J call doubtful. Germline V gene data show CDR1 as LGHNA and CDR2 as YNFKEQ. The CDR3 totals 16 residues. The CDR3 DNA sequence: TGTGCCAGCAGCCTACTTCCAGAGGGAGACAAATACGAGCAGTACTTC. Encoded protein: CASSLLPEGDKYEQYF.

As to this clonotype: The junction differs from germline at one of its ends, possibly a read error. This chain connects TRBV20-1 to TRBJ1-6; D call uncertain. Germline CDR1 DFQATT, CDR2 SNEGSKA (reference sequence). This CDR3 contains 13 residues. CDR3 loop: CSARGFTDSPPHF. The CDR3 DNA is TGCAGTGCCAGAGGGTTTACAGATTCACCCCCCCACTTT.

This clonotype was observed a handful of times. The genes are TRBV10-3 and TRBJ2-3; 8 bases are a match to TRBD2. Trimming took 6 bases from V and 2 from J; bases not matched to a gene: 4. The germline V gene encodes CDR1 ENHRY and CDR2 SYGVKD. CDR3 length: 14 amino acids. The CDR3 region has the DNA TGTGCCATCAGGCGGGGGGTGGACACAGATACGCAGTATTTT. This gives the protein CAIRRGVDTDTQYF.

This clonotype appeared a few times. The V and J genes are TRBV6-5 and TRBJ1-2; D perhaps matches TRBD1 (5 bases). CDR1 is MNHEY, CDR2 SVGAGI, per germline. The CDR3 totals 15 residues. V lost 6 bases to trimming and J lost 5 bases, with 19 bases between them. DNA of the CDR3: TGTGCCAGCAGAGATCTCGGGGACCCGCCTTATGGCTACACCTTC. The encoded protein is CASRDLGDPPYGYTF.

About this clonotype itself: One junction end does not reproduce the germline sequence, and a read error may be involved. This rearrangement joins TRBV20-1 to TRBJ2-3; TRBD1 matches 7 bases. CDR1 is DFQATT and CDR2 is SNEGSKA in the germline V gene (reference sequence). The CDR3 is made up of 15 amino acids. In nucleotides, the CDR3 is TGCGGTGCTAACGCAAACAGGGGAACGACAGATACGCAGTATTTT. Translating it yields CGANANRGTTDTQYF.

The rearrangement links TRBV12-3 or TRBV12-4 to TRBJ2-5; 13 bases line up with TRBD2. The CDR3 sequence is 17 residues long. Trimming at V came to 1 base and at J to 5 bases, leaving 7 bases not matched to a gene. In nucleotides, the CDR3 is TGTGCCAGCAGTTTAGGAACTAGCGGGGGGGTTGATGAGACCCAGTACTTC. Translating gives CASSLGTSGGVDETQYF.

This clonotype showed up just a few times. This could be a read error, since a much larger clone is one nucleotide away. The chain is built from TRBV7-2 and TRBJ2-1; 7 bases match TRBD1. The end of the DNA fits TRBJ2-7 better, so the J call may be wrong. Germline CDR1 SGHTA, CDR2 FQGNSA. This CDR3 spans 14 amino acids. CDR3 protein: CASSLNRGYNEQYF. The CDR3, as DNA: TGTGCCAGCAGCTTGAACAGGGGATACAATGAGCAGTACTTC.

The chain uses TRBV3-1 and TRBJ2-1, with 10 bases fitting TRBD2. The CDR3 runs 17 residues. V lost 4 bases to trimming and J lost 3 bases; unmatched junction nucleotides: 9. The germline CDR1 and CDR2 sequences are LGHDT and YNNKEL (reference sequence). The CDR3 DNA sequence: TGTGCCAGCAGCCTAGGGGCTAGCGGGGGCCTCTACAATGAGCAGTTCTTC. The encoded protein is CASSLGASGGLYNEQFF.

The chain is built from TRBV9 and TRBJ1-1; D gene ambiguous. Germline values: CDR1 SGDLS, CDR2 YYNGEE. The CDR3 has 13 amino acids. V lost 3 bases and J 5 bases, leaving 11 bases between the germline ends. CDR3 loop: CASSGAGLTEAFF. As DNA, the CDR3 is TGTGCCAGCAGCGGGGCAGGTTTAACTGAAGCTTTCTTT.

The chain is built from TRBV18 and TRBJ1-1, with 10 bases lining up with TRBD1. V was clipped by 4 bases and J by 1 base; unmatched bases: 12. This CDR3 has 18 residues. Germline CDR1 KGHSH, CDR2 LQKENI. The CDR3 loop reads CASSLGTGESEPNTEAFF. In DNA, the CDR3 is TGTGCCAGCTCACTTGGGACAGGGGAGTCGGAACCGAACACTGAAGCTTTCTTT.

This clonotype was recorded once. This chain connects TRBV4-3 to TRBJ2-7; D call uncertain. Trimming removed 3 bases from V and 6 bases from J, with 15 bases in between. There are 14 residues in the CDR3. Per the germline V gene, CDR1 is LGHNA and CDR2 is YSLEER. This CDR3 is CASSQLGSLGEQYF. CDR3 nucleotides: TGCGCCAGCAGCCAGTTAGGCAGCCTAGGCGAGCAGTACTTC.

The V gene is TRBV7-2, the J gene TRBJ1-1; D unclear. V was shortened by 5 bases and J by 1 base, with 8 bases between the two germline ends. Germline V CDR1 and CDR2: SGHTA, FQGNSA. The CDR3 length is 13 residues. CDR3 sequence reads: CASSADPNTEAFF. DNA of the CDR3: TGTGCCAGCAGCGCGGACCCGAACACTGAAGCTTTCTTT.

This clonotype was recorded a few times. DNA of the CDR3: TGCAGTGCTCCCCATCTGAGGGGAACTGGGAATGAGCAGTTCTTC. Encoded protein: CSAPHLRGTGNEQFF. The rearrangement uses TRBV20-1 and TRBJ2-1; D assignment may be TRBD1 or TRBD2 (5 bases each). Germline lookup yields CDR1 DFQATT and CDR2 SNEGSKA (reference sequence). Trimming stripped 5 bases from V and 7 bases from J, with 21 bases between. The CDR3 is made up of 15 amino acids.

The V gene is TRBV27, the J gene TRBJ1-4; D is unclear. Germline-derived CDR1 and CDR2 are MNHEY and SMNVEV (reference sequence). The CDR3 length is 13 residues. Trimming took off 6 bases at V and 5 bases at J, with 10 bases between the two ends. CDR3 loop: CASSGVGNEKLFF. The CDR3 nucleotides are TGTGCCAGCAGCGGGGTGGGGAATGAAAAACTGTTTTTT.

The gene calls are TRBV4-3 and TRBJ1-2, with D possibly TRBD1 on 6 matching bases. Trimming took off 0 bases at V and 6 bases at J, with 17 bases between the two ends. Germline V gives CDR1 LGHNA, CDR2 YSLEER. This CDR3 has 16 residues. The CDR3 spells CASSQDLTGDTHGYTF. The DNA of the CDR3 is TGCGCCAGCAGCCAAGATTTGACAGGTGATACCCATGGCTACACCTTC.

This clonotype was counted only a few times. This chain uses TRBV27 with TRBJ1-1, with TRBD1 identical over 8 bases. The CDR3 has 17 residues. Trimming removed 6 bases from V and 1 base from J; junction bases left unmatched: 13. Germline V lookup: CDR1 MNHEY, CDR2 SMNVEV (reference sequence). The CDR3 nucleotides read TGTGCCAGCAGGGACCTGGGACGGACAGGGCGGAACACTGAAGCTTTCTTT. It encodes CASRDLGRTGRNTEAFF.

The CDR3 region is CASNSDREGFGYTF. CDR3 DNA: TGTGCCAGCAATAGTGACAGGGAGGGATTTGGCTACACCTTC. The V gene is TRBV2, the J gene TRBJ1-2; 7 bases agree with TRBD1. With 7 bases clipped from V and 7 bases from J, the junction kept 12 bases outside the gene matches. The CDR3 extends over 14 amino acids. Germline V gives CDR1 SNHLY, CDR2 FYNNEI.

The CDR3 DNA is TGTGCCAGCAGCTTGGCTCAAGGCGAGCAGTTCTTC. It encodes CASSLAQGEQFF. The chain carries TRBV11-2 and TRBJ2-1; D is unresolved. Trimming removed 3 bases from V and 10 bases from J, with 10 bases in between. Germline CDR1 and CDR2: SGHAT and FQNNGV. This CDR3 region has 12 residues.

This clonotype was counted a few times. V gene TRBV29-1 combines with J gene TRBJ2-1; TRBD1 matches at 7 bases. The J call is doubtful: the DNA matches TRBJ2-7 better. The CDR3 spans 14 residues. Germline values: CDR1 SQVTM, CDR2 ANQGSEA. This CDR3 reads CSATDRTSYNEQYF. CDR3 sequence (DNA): TGCAGCGCGACGGACAGGACTTCCTACAATGAGCAGTACTTC.

This chain uses TRBV24-1 with TRBJ2-1; 8 bases fit TRBD1. The junction had 14 bases not matched to a gene; V was cut back by 9 bases and J by 8 bases. The CDR3 totals 15 residues. Germline CDR1 and CDR2: KGHDR and SFDVKD. Here the CDR3 DNA reads TGTGCCACCCGAAACTCCCGGGACAGGTACGATGAGCAGTTCTTC. Translated: CATRNSRDRYDEQFF.

This clonotype came up a few times. The chain recombines TRBV9 with TRBJ2-3, with TRBD1 as a possible D gene (5 bases). Trimming took 3 bases from V and 4 from J, leaving 12 bases between them. This CDR3 contains 14 residues. CDR1 is SGDLS, CDR2 YYNGEE, per germline. CDR3 amino acids: CASSEGFSPDTQYF. The CDR3 DNA reads as TGTGCCAGCAGCGAGGGGTTTTCTCCAGATACGCAGTATTTT.

This clonotype has only a few counts. This chain connects TRBV20-1 to TRBJ2-7; 12 bases are a match to TRBD2. V trimming: 3 bases; J trimming: 4 bases; junction bases outside the gene matches: 4. The CDR3 is 14 amino acids. The germline V gene has CDR1 DFQATT and CDR2 SNEGSKA (reference sequence). CDR3 DNA: TGCAGTGCTAGCGGACTAGCGGGGTCATACGAGCAGTACTTC. Amino acid sequence: CSASGLAGSYEQYF.

Note on this clonotype: This clone may be a read error of a much larger clone one base away. CDR3 region: CASRRRENEQYF. CDR3 bases: TGTGCCAGCAGGCGCAGAGAGAATGAGCAGTACTTC. The V and J genes are TRBV6-2 or TRBV6-3 and TRBJ2-5; D uncertain. Germline-derived CDR1 and CDR2 are MNHEY and SVGEGT. This CDR3 is 12 amino acids long. With 6 bases removed from V and 11 bases from J, the gap between germline ends came to 16 bases.